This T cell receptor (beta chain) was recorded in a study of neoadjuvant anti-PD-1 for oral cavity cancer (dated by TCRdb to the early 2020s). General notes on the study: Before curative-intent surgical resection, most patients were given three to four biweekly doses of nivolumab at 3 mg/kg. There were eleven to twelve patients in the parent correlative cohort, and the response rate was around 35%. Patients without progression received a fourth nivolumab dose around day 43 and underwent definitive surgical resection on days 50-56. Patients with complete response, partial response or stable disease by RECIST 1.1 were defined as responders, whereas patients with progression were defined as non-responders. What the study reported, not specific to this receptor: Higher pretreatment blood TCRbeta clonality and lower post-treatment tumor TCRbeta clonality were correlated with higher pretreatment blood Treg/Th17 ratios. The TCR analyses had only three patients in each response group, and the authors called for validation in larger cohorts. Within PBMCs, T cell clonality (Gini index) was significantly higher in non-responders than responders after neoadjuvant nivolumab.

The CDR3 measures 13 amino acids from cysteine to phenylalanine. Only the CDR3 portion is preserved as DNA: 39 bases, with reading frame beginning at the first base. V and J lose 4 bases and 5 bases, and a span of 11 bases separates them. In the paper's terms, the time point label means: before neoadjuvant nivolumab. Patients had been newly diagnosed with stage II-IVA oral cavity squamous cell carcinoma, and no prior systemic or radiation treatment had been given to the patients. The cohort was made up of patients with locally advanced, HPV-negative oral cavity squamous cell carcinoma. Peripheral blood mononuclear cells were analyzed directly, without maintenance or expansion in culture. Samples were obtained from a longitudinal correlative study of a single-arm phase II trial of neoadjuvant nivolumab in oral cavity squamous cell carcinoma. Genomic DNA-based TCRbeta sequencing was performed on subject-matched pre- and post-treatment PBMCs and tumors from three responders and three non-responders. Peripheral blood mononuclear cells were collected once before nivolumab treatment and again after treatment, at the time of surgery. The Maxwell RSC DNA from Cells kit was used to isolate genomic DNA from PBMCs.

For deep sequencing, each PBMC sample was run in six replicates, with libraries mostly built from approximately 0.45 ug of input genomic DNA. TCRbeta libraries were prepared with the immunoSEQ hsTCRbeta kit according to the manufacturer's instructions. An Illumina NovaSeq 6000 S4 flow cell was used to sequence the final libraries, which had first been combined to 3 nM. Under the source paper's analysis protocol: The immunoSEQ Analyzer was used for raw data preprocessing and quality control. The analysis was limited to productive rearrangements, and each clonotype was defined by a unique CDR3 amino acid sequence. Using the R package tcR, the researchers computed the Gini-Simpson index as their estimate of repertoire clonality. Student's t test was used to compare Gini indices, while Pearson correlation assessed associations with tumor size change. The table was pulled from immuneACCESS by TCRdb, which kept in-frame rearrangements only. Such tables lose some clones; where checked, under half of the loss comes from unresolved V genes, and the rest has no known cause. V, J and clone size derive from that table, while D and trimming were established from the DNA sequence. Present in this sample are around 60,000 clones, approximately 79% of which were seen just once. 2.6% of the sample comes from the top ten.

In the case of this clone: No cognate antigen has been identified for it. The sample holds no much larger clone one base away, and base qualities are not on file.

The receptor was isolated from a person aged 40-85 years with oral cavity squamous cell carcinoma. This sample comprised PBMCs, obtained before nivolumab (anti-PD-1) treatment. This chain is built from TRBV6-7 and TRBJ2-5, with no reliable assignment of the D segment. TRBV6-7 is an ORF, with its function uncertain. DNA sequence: TGTGCCAGCAGTTTCCCGGGTTTCGAGACCCAGTACTTC. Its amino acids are CASSFPGFETQYF.